This T cell receptor (beta chain) was captured in a study of T cell repertoires in cytomegalovirus infection. Overall study context: Public signatures in TCR beta pointed to CMV infection and matching HLA type.

Concerning this clonotype: What it binds is unknown.

Study-level results: Within the response measured ex vivo, HLA-C-restricted CMV-specific TCR beta clonotypes were dominant. Carriers of CMV plus the relevant HLA were identified by cumulative public TCR beta family frequency.

TCRdb itself ran the reads through MiXCR, one entry per CDR3 protein. Found here are approximately 1,000,000 distinct CDR3 sequences, around 32% of them singletons; the top ten hold about an eighth. The clonotype originates from a human donor in good health (CMV status not recorded). Some clones in this sample may be carry-over from other donors' samples. Source: cultured CD8+ T cells from PBMCs, taken from culture after CMV antigen stimulation.

CDR3 amino acids: CASSGQTYNEQFF. DNA for the CDR3: TGTGCCAGCAGTGGACAGACCTACAATGAGCAGTTCTTC. This chain links TRBV2 with TRBJ2-1; TRBD1 is a possible D gene (5 bases). The V end lost 4 bases, the J end lost 2 bases, and 6 bases lay between the germline ends. The CDR3 runs to 13 residues. In germline, CDR1 is SNHLY, CDR2 FYNNEI.